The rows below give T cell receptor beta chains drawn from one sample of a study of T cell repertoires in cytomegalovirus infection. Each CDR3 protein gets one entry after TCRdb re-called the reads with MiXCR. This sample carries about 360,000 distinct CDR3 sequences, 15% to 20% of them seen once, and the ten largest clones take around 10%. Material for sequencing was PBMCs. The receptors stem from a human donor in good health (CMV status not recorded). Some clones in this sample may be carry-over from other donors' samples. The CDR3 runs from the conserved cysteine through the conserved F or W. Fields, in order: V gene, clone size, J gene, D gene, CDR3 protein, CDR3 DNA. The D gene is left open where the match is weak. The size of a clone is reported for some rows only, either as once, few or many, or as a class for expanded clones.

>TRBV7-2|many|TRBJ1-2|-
CASSLASALGGSYGYTF
TGTGCCAGCAGCTTAGCGTCGGCCTTAGGGGGGTCTTATGGCTACACCTTC
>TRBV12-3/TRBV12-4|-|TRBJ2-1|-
CASSLGRGYEQFF
TGTGCCAGCAGCCTGGGCAGGGGCTATGAGCAGTTCTTC
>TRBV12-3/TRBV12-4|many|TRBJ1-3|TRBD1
CASNVQGAGNTIYF
TGTGCCAGCAACGTTCAGGGGGCGGGAAACACCATATATTTT
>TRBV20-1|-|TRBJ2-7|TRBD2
CSADGLAGDEQYF
TGCAGTGCGGATGGACTAGCGGGAGACGAGCAGTACTTC
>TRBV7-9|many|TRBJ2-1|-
CASSSETNVARGISYNEQFF
TGTGCCAGCAGCTCGGAAACTAACGTCGCTCGCGGGATCTCCTACAATGAGCAGTTCTTC
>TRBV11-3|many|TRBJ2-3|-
CASSLGGFGADTQYF
TGTGCCAGCAGCTTAGGAGGATTTGGCGCAGATACGCAGTATTTT
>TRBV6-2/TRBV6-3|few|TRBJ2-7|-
CASSYGESSYEQYF
TGTGCCAGCAGTTACGGGGAAAGCTCCTACGAGCAGTACTTC
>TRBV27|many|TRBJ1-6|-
CASSSYGFSYNSPLHF
TGTGCCAGCAGTTCCTACGGATTCTCCTATAATTCACCCCTCCACTTT
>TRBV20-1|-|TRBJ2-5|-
CSAGAVRGFEETQYF
TGCAGTGCCGGGGCGGTTAGGGGTTTTGAAGAGACCCAGTACTTC
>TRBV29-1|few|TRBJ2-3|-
CSVVRGSTDTQYF
TGCAGCGTTGTCCGGGGTAGCACAGATACGCAGTATTTT
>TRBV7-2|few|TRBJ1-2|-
CASSLVGSYGYTF
TGTGCCAGCAGCTTAGTGGGGAGCTATGGCTACACCTTC
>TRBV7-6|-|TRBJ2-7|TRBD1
CASSLEGQGKQYF
TGTGCCAGCAGCCTCGAGGGACAGGGGAAGCAGTACTTC
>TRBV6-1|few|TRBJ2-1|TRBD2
CASRTGTSGNNEQFF
TGTGCCAGCAGAACCGGGACTAGCGGAAACAATGAGCAGTTCTTC
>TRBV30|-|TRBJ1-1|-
CACRWAGLNTEAFF
TGTGCCTGCCGCTGGGCAGGATTGAACACTGAAGCTTTCTTT
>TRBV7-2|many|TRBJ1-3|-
CASSLIARTGNTIYF
TGTGCCAGCAGCTTAATCGCCAGGACTGGAAACACCATATATTTT
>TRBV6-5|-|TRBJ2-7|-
CASSYSTGEKPREQYF
TGTGCCAGCAGTTACTCGACAGGAGAAAAGCCTAGGGAGCAGTACTTC
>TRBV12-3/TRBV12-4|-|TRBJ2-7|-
CASSSHRDEQYF
TGTGCCAGCAGTTCACATAGGGACGAGCAGTACTTC
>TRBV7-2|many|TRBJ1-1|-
CASSLQGLNTEAFF
TGTGCCAGCAGTTTACAGGGTTTGAACACTGAAGCTTTCTTT
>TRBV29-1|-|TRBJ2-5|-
CSVGMRAETQYF
TGCAGCGTTGGAATGAGGGCCGAGACCCAGTACTTC
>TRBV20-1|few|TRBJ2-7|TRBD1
CSARERDRGYEQYF
TGCAGTGCTAGAGAAAGGGACAGGGGCTACGAGCAGTACTTC
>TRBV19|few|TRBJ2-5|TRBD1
CASRRQGDGETQYF
TGTGCCAGTAGAAGGCAGGGGGATGGCGAGACCCAGTACTTC
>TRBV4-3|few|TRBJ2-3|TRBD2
CASSQDNVLAGVDTQYF
TGCGCCAGCAGCCAAGATAATGTACTAGCGGGAGTGGATACGCAGTATTTT
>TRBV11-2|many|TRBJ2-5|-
CASSLGRFQETQYF
TGTGCCAGCAGCTTAGGCCGGTTCCAAGAGACCCAGTACTTC
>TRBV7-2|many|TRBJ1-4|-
CASSRRGSLFF
TGTGCCAGCAGCCGACGTGGGTCCCTGTTTTTT
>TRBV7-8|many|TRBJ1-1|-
CASSTGHPNTEAFF
TGTGCCAGCAGCACGGGACACCCGAACACTGAAGCTTTCTTT
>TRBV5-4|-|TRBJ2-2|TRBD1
CASSSRDRAVGELFF
TGTGCCAGCAGCTCCCGGGACAGGGCCGTCGGGGAGCTGTTTTTT
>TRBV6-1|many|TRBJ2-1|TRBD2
CASSKGLAGYNEQFF
TGTGCCAGCAGTAAGGGACTAGCGGGTTACAATGAGCAGTTCTTC
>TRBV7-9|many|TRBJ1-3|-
CASSSRDTVSGNTIYF
TGTGCCAGCAGCTCCCGGGACACCGTCTCTGGAAACACCATATATTTT
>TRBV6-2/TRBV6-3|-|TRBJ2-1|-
CASSYFSVDQAIPYNEQFF
TGTGCCAGCAGTTACTTTAGTGTCGACCAGGCGATACCCTACAATGAGCAGTTCTTC
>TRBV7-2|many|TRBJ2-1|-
CASSLGTDYNEQFF
TGTGCCAGCAGCTTAGGGACGGACTACAATGAGCAGTTCTTC
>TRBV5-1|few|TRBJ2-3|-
CASSLTKGSTSTDTQYF
TGCGCCAGCAGTTTGACGAAGGGGTCCACTAGCACAGATACGCAGTATTTT
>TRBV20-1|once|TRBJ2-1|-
CSARDRRRGYNEQFF
TGCAGTGCTAGAGATCGGCGCAGGGGATACAATGAGCAGTTCTTC
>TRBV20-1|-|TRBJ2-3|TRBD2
CSASGSGGRTDTQYF
TGCAGTGCCAGCGGGTCGGGGGGGCGCACAGATACGCAGTATTTT
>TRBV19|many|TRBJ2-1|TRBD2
CASSIASGTYNEQFF
TGTGCCAGTAGTATAGCGAGCGGGACCTACAATGAGCAGTTCTTC
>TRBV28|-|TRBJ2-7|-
CASSPGWNEQYF
TGTGCCAGCAGTCCGGGGTGGAACGAGCAGTACTTC
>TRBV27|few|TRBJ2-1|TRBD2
CASSLGTSGIPWDEQFF
TGTGCCAGCAGTTTAGGGACTAGCGGTATACCTTGGGATGAGCAGTTCTTC
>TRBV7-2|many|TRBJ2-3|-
CASSPSSADTQYF
TGTGCCAGCAGCCCAAGTTCGGCAGATACGCAGTATTTT
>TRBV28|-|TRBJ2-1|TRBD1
CASSWTGVNEQFF
TGTGCCAGCAGTTGGACAGGCGTCAATGAGCAGTTCTTC
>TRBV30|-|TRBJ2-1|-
CACSEEIIHNEQFF
TGTGCCTGCTCGGAAGAGATAATACACAATGAGCAGTTCTTC
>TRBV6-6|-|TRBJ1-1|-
CASSYGLDPRGTEAFF
TGTGCCAGCAGTTACGGACTGGATCCGCGGGGCACTGAAGCTTTCTTT
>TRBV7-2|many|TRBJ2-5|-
CASSQARGRETQYF
TGTGCCAGCAGCCAAGCTCGGGGCCGAGAGACCCAGTACTTC
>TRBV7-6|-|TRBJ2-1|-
CASSLVRERQFF
TGTGCCAGCAGCTTAGTCCGGGAGAGGCAGTTCTTC
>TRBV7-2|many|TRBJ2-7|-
CASSLAIGGHPKQYF
TGTGCCAGCAGCTTAGCGATCGGGGGGCACCCGAAGCAGTACTTC
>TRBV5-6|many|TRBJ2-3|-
CASSFTTKTPDTQYF
TGTGCCAGCAGCTTTACGACGAAAACCCCGGATACGCAGTATTTT
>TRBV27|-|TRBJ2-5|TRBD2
CASRRREGETQYF
TGTGCCAGCAGGCGTCGGGAGGGGGAGACCCAGTACTTC
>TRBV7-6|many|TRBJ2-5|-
CASSLIRAQETQYF
TGTGCCAGCAGCTTAATACGGGCCCAAGAGACCCAGTACTTC
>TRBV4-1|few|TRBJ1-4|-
CASSQELAGHEKLFF
TGCGCCAGCAGCCAAGAGTTGGCCGGGCATGAAAAACTGTTTTTT
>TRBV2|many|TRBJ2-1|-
CASSVGSSYNEQFF
TGTGCCAGCAGTGTCGGGAGCTCCTACAATGAGCAGTTCTTC
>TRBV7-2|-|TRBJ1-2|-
CASSPSRHTGGYTF
TGTGCCAGCAGCCCCAGCCGGCACACCGGGGGCTACACCTTC
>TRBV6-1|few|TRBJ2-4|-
CASMLPAKNIQYF
TGTGCCAGCATGCTCCCTGCCAAAAACATTCAGTACTTC
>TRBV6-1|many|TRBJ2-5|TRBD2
CASRLAGGSSETQYF
TGTGCCAGCCGTTTGGCGGGAGGTTCATCGGAGACCCAGTACTTC
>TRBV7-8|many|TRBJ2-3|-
CASAGRGADTQYF
TGTGCCAGCGCCGGGCGGGGAGCAGATACGCAGTATTTT
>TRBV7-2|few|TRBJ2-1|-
CASSRWQGNDNEQFF
TGTGCCAGCAGCCGGTGGCAGGGGAATGACAATGAGCAGTTCTTC
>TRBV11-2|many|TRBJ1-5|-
CASSLDSTGQPQHF
TGTGCCAGCAGCTTAGATTCGACGGGTCAGCCCCAGCATTTT
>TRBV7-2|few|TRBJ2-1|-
CASSSRLLLRHEQFF
TGTGCCAGCAGCTCCCGGCTCCTACTACGTCATGAGCAGTTCTTC